These T cell receptor beta chains were read from a single sample in a study of blood T cell repertoires in COVID-19. Sequencing used immunoSEQ multiplex PCR; TCRdb keeps in-frame clones, though not all of them. Of under 300,000 clones listed, roughly four fifths are singletons. Sequencing was done on a sample of peripheral blood. The receptors were sampled from a woman aged 55 to 70 with active or convalescent COVID-19. Both conserved end residues are part of each CDR3.

V,CDR3
TRBV7-6,CASSLKRQETQYF
TRBV18,CASSPAGGSKNIQYF
TRBV6-5,CASKRVGGSNQPQHF
TRBV7-9,CASSSLPGIGGYTF
TRBV19,CASSVSGGGNTIYF
TRBV7-6,CASSPDRGLSYNEQFF
TRBV7-9,CASSSGQAGHGYTF
TRBV29-1,CSVEVRTRGRNEQFF
TRBV2,CASSERQGGTNEKLFF
TRBV18,CASSYNTQETQYF
TRBV5-1,CASSSGFLTANYGYTF
TRBV7-6,CASSLPQNEKLFF
TRBV7-8,CASSRQLPSSGNTIYF
TRBV9,CASSVVSQGTGELFF
TRBV9,CASSVGPGQYNEQFF
TRBV28,CASSAHSGGPPYEQYF
TRBV5-1,CASSPGQGASEQYF
TRBV5-1,CASSGQGYEQYF
TRBV19,CASSIGDRAAKNIQYF
TRBV5-3,CARSLGPSRDRENIPPGIYGGYTF
TRBV7-9,CASSLTRGPNTEAFF
TRBV27,CASSLSRFTGGGYTF
TRBV27,CASPPRGSDGAYEQYF
TRBV27,CASRTGNTGELFF
TRBV7-9,CASSLVGTGHGELFF
TRBV5-1,CASSLEGGPNYGYTF
TRBV27,CASSLGPDSNQPQHF
TRBV5-1,CASSLSGLAGQETQYF
TRBV7-9,CASSSLAGSEKLFF
TRBV2,CASSVGQGRWEQFF